This is a list of T cell receptor beta chains from one sample in a study of cytomegalovirus exposure and HLA in healthy donors. This table comes from immunoSEQ multiplex PCR, and its TCRdb copy is limited to in-frame clones, with some not included. The repertoire holds 95,000 to 130,000 clones, with around 60% as singletons. The sample was PBMCs. All receptors derive from a woman aged 40 to 49 in good health and CMV-seropositive. Each CDR3 is given without its conserved first and last residue. D genes are given only for firm matches.

TRBJ2-7,TRBV6-5,TRBD2,ASSYTSGSYEQY
TRBJ1-5,TRBV7-3,NA,ASSGQPNQPQH
TRBJ2-5,TRBV7-3,TRBD2,ASSPSGTQETQY
TRBJ2-1,TRBV28,TRBD2,ASSPSGSYNEQF
TRBJ1-5,TRBV2,TRBD1,ASNVQGVNQPQH
TRBJ1-1,TRBV9,NA,ASSFGQTPGTEAF
TRBJ2-7,TRBV9,TRBD2,ASSGTSGPVYEQY
TRBJ2-1,TRBV27,TRBD2,ASSLGSGASYNEQF
TRBJ2-7,TRBV2,NA,ASRTGTEQY
TRBJ2-1,TRBV27,TRBD2,ASRSTSGRDNEQF
TRBJ2-3,TRBV6-5,NA,ASRVHGGTDTQY
TRBJ2-3,TRBV21-1,NA,ASIAGGEDTQY
TRBJ2-1,TRBV23-1,TRBD1,ASSPSGPVDRPSYNEQF
TRBJ2-7,TRBV5-6,TRBD1,ASSLGTHDRGLDEQY
TRBJ2-7,TRBV28,TRBD2,ASIWAGGPTTYEQY
TRBJ2-5,TRBV18,TRBD2,ASSPLTSGSGETQY
TRBJ2-5,TRBV7-6,TRBD2,ASSSRLAGGQQTQY
TRBJ2-2,TRBV29-1,TRBD1,SVDSMRGTGGTGELF
TRBJ2-7,TRBV19,NA,ASTPHGMAYEQY
TRBJ1-1,TRBV15,TRBD1,ATSRDGEQGVTEAF
TRBJ2-2,TRBV29-1,NA,SVDFAGELF
TRBJ1-1,TRBV5-4,NA,ASSTPGLGYEAF
TRBJ1-1,TRBV18,NA,ASSPLGETMNTEAF
TRBJ2-7,TRBV27,TRBD1,ASSRGGTGIYEQY
TRBJ2-2,TRBV4-1,NA,ASSSHFGNTGELF
TRBJ1-2,TRBV5-4,NA,ASSLPAGRNT
TRBJ1-1,TRBV9,NA,ASSLNTGTGEAF
TRBJ2-5,TRBV5-1,TRBD2,ASSLGPSSGRVETQY
TRBJ2-3,TRBV6-1,TRBD2,ASSETLKGLAGGTDTQY
TRBJ2-1,TRBV4-3,TRBD2,ASSLRLAGPNEQF
TRBJ2-7,TRBV9,NA,ASSVGGVDRYEQY
NA,TRBV5-1,NA,ASGGPGSEQY
TRBJ2-2,TRBV2,TRBD2,ASSDASGRITGELF
TRBJ2-2,TRBV14,NA,ASSDTGPSNTGELF
TRBJ1-4,TRBV7-9,NA,ASARGEVSEKLF
TRBJ2-1,TRBV10-3,NA,AISAAGSERGEQF
TRBJ1-2,TRBV4-3,TRBD1,ASSQASGTVDGYT
TRBJ2-1,TRBV4-3,TRBD1,ASSQDWLPGQGHNEQF
TRBJ1-1,TRBV19,NA,ASSFQDMNTEAF
TRBJ2-4,TRBV19,NA,ASSIVDRAKNIQY
TRBJ2-1,TRBV7-3,TRBD2,ASSSLAGSYNEQF